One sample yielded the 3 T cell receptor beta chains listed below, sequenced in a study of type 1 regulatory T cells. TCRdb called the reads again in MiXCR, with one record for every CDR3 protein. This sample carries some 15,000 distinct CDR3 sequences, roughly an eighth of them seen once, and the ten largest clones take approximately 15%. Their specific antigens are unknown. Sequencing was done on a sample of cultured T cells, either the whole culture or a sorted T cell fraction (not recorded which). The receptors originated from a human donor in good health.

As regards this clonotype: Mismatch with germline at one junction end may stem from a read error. This CDR3 reads CAGSPGRREKLFF. CDR3 sequence (DNA): TGTGCCGGCTCACCGGGCAGGCGTGAAAAACTGTTTTTT. The V gene is TRBV18, the J gene TRBJ1-4; no firm D call. Germline V lookup: CDR1 KGHSH, CDR2 LQKENI. This CDR3 contains 13 residues.

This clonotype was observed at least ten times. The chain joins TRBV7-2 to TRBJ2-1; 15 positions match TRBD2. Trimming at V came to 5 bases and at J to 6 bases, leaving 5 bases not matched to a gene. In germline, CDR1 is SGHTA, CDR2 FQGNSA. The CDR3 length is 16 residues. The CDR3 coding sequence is TGTGCCAGCAGCGCACAGGGACTAGCGGGAGGCAATGAGCAGTTCTTC. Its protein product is CASSAQGLAGGNEQFF.

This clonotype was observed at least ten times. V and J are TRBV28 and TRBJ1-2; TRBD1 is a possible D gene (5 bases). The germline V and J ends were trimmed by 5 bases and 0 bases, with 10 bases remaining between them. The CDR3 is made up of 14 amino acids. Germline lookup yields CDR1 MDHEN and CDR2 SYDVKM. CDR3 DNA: TGTGCCAGCAGTACGCCGGGACCTAACTATGGCTACACCTTC. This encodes CASSTPGPNYGYTF.